The 6 T cell receptor beta chains given below trace back to one sample, sequenced in a study of blood T cell repertoires in COVID-19. Measured with immunoSEQ multiplex PCR; TCRdb has only the in-frame clones, and not every one. The sample records roughly 570,000 clones, around nine tenths being singletons. The specimen was peripheral blood. The receptor source for this set is a woman between 50 and 59 years old with COVID-19, enrolled during active disease.

This chain uses TRBV13 with TRBJ1-1; D gene uncertain. V shed 5 bases and J shed 10 bases, with 11 bases lying between them. The V gene's germline CDR1 is PRHDT and CDR2 FYEKMQ (reference sequence). The CDR3 runs to 11 residues. This chain's CDR3 is CASSPEGGAFF. The CDR3 bases are TGTGCCAGCAGCCCAGAGGGCGGAGCTTTCTTT.

The chain is built from TRBV30 and TRBJ1-5, with a weak D call TRBD1 (6 bases). The CDR3 spans 15 residues. Germline V gene lookup returns CDR1 GTSNPN and CDR2 SVGIG (reference sequence). Trimming pared 2 bases from V and 2 bases from J, leaving 13 bases between. The CDR3 reads CAWSTWGRGNQPQHF. The CDR3 DNA sequence: TGTGCCTGGAGTACTTGGGGGCGCGGCAATCAGCCCCAGCATTTT.

The chain employs TRBV5-1 and TRBJ2-2, with TRBD1 matching over 8 bases. The CDR3 loop spans 13 amino acids. CDR1 is SGHRS and CDR2 is YFSETQ in the germline V gene. Trimming removed 1 base from V and 10 bases from J; junction bases left unmatched: 3. This CDR3 reads CASSLQGAVELFF. The CDR3 bases are TGCGCCAGCAGCTTGCAGGGGGCAGTGGAGCTGTTTTTT.

The rearrangement joins TRBV7-9 to TRBJ1-3; the D is unclear. Trimming left V 7 bases short and J 7 bases short, with 14 bases between. The CDR3 extends over 13 amino acids. The germline V gene has CDR1 SEHNR and CDR2 FQNEAQ (reference sequence). CDR3 in DNA: TGTGCCAGCACCAAGGAGTATGGGAACACCATATATTTT. Amino acid sequence: CASTKEYGNTIYF.

The chain uses TRBV5-4 and TRBJ1-2, with 8 positions matching TRBD1. In germline, CDR1 is SGHNT, CDR2 YYREEE (reference sequence). This CDR3 comprises 15 residues. Trimming cost V 1 base and J 2 bases; bases outside gene matches: 4. The CDR3 DNA is TGTGCCAGCAGCTTGCAGACAGGGGTAAACTATGGCTACACCTTC. Amino acid sequence: CASSLQTGVNYGYTF.

The chain is built from TRBV6-5 and TRBJ1-1; D remains ambiguous. The CDR3 is made up of 14 amino acids. V was clipped by 4 bases and J by 8 bases, with 17 bases between them. Germline-derived CDR1 and CDR2 are MNHEY and SVGAGI. Here the CDR3 DNA reads TGTGCCAGCAGTTCTCCAGGTTCGGGGTCGGAAGCTTTCTTT. Translating it yields CASSSPGSGSEAFF.